The clone carrying this T cell receptor (beta chain) was picked up many times. Its antigen is undetermined. The CDR3 consists of 14 residues. Trimming pared 2 bases from V and 7 bases from J, leaving 12 bases between. This sample is part of a study of CD8 T cells in ankylosing spondylitis. Study outcomes and limitations: According to the report, clones linked to the disease were significantly enriched in matched synovial fluid samples taken from ankylosing spondylitis patients. For ankylosing spondylitis blood, a TCR beta motif of 7 to 9 highly homologous variants appeared characteristic. Some motif variants had been reported before (in reactive arthritis synovial fluid and blood).

For TCR beta, libraries came from quantitative 5'-RACE with molecular barcodes. TCRdb reprocessed the 5' RACE reads with MiXCR, giving one entry per CDR3 protein. The sample lists more than 150,000 distinct CDR3 sequences, approximately 13% occurring once. What was sequenced was blood, either unsorted or a sorted T cell fraction (not recorded which). The receptor was isolated from a female donor with ankylosing spondylitis or in good health (not recorded which). J is TRBJ1-5 and V is TRBV12-3 or TRBV12-4, with D hard to call. CDR3: CASSLWGYNQPQHF. The CDR3 DNA follows: TGTGCCAGCAGTTTATGGGGATATAACCAGCCCCAGCATTTT.